This T cell receptor beta chain was sequenced for a study of technical replicates of blood from several donors. The data were produced by immunoSEQ multiplex PCR, yet TCRdb's version contains in-frame clones alone and is incomplete. This table has some 80,000 clones, 75% to 95% appearing once. The source of this sequence is a human donor in good health. Sequenced sample: T cells isolated from PBMCs.

CDR3 residues: CSVEVGRGLSSYEQYF. The CDR3 nucleotides are TGCAGCGTTGAAGTGGGGAGGGGCCTCAGCTCCTACGAGCAGTACTTC. The chain combines TRBV29-1 with TRBJ2-7; 7 bases agree with TRBD2. The CDR3 totals 16 residues. Germline-derived CDR1 and CDR2 are SQVTM and ANQGSEA. Germline trimming cut 1 base from V and 0 bases from J; bases unmatched to any gene: 9.